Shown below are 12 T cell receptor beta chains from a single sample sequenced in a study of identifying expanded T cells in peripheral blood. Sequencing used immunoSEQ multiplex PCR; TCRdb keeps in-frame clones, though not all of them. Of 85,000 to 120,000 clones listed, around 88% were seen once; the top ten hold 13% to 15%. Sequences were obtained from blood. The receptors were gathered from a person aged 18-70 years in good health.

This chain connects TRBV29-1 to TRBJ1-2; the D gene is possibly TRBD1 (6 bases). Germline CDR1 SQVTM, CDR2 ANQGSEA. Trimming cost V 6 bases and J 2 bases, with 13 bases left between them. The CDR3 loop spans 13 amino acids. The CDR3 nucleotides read TGCAGCGTCCTACCAGGGGCGAACTATGGCTACACCTTC. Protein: CSVLPGANYGYTF.

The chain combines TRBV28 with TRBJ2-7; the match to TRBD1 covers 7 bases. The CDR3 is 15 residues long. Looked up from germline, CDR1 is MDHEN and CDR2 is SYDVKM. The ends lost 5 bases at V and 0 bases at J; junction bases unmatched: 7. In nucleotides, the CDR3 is TGTGCCAGCAGTCCAGGGACAGTAAGCTCCTACGAGCAGTACTTC. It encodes CASSPGTVSSYEQYF.

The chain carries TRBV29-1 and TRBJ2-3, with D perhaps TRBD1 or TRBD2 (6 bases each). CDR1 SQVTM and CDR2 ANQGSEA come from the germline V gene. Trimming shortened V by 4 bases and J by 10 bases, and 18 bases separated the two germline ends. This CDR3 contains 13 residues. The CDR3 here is CSVVIPGAGSQYF. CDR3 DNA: TGCAGCGTTGTGATACCGGGGGCGGGTTCGCAGTATTTT.

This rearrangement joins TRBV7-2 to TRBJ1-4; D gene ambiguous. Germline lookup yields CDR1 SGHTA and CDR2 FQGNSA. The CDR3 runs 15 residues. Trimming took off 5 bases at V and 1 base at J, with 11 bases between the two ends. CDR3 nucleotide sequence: TGTGCCAGCAGCCCGAGCGTGGGAACTAATGAAAAACTGTTTTTT. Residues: CASSPSVGTNEKLFF. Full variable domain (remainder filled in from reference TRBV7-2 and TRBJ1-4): GAGVSQSPSNKVTEKGKDVELRCDPISGHTALYWYRQSLGQGLEFLIYFQGNSAPDKSGLPSDRFSAERTGGSVSTLTIQRTQQEDSAVYLCASSPSVGTNEKLFFGSGTQLSVL.

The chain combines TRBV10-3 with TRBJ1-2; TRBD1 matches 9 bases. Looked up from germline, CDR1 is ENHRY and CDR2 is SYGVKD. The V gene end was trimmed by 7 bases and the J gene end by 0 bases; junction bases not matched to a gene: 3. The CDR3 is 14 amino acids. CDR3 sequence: CAITRDRANYGYTF. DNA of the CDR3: TGTGCCATCACTCGGGACAGGGCTAACTATGGCTACACCTTC.

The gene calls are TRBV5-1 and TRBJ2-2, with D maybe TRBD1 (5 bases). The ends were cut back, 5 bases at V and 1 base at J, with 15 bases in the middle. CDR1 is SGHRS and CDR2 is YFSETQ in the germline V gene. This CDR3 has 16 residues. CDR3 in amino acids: CASRLAYRRNTGELFF. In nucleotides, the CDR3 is TGCGCCAGCAGGCTGGCGTACAGGCGGAACACCGGGGAGCTGTTTTTT.

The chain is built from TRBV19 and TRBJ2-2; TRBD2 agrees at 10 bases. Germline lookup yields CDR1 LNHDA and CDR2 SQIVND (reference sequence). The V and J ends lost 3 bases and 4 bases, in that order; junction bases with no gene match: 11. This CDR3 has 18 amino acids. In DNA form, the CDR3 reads TGTGCCAGTAGTATTAGGGGACTAGCGAAACAAACCACCGGGGAGCTGTTTTTT. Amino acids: CASSIRGLAKQTTGELFF.

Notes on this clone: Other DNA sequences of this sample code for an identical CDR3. The CDR3, as DNA: TGTGCCAGCAGTTTATCAGGCGGGACCTACGAGCAGTACTTC. Translating it yields CASSLSGGTYEQYF. The V call is TRBV27, the J call TRBJ2-7, with D tentatively TRBD2 (6 bases). CDR1 is MNHEY, CDR2 SMNVEV, per germline (reference sequence). The CDR3 has 14 residues. Trimming took 0 bases from V and 2 from J, leaving 8 bases between them.

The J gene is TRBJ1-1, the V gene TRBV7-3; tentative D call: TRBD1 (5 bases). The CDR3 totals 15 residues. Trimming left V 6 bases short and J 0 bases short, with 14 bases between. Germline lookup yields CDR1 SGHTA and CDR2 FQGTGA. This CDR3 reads CASRNGGDLNTEAFF. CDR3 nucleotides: TGTGCCAGCAGGAACGGGGGGGACTTGAACACTGAAGCTTTCTTT.

CDR3 nucleotide sequence: TGTGCCAGCAGTAGACTAGCGGGGGCCTTAGAGCAGTACTTC. Translation gives CASSRLAGALEQYF. The chain combines TRBV28 with TRBJ2-7; 12 bases are shared with TRBD2. Germline CDR1 MDHEN, CDR2 SYDVKM. The CDR3 totals 14 residues. V lost 5 bases, J lost 7 bases, and 6 bases stayed unmatched.

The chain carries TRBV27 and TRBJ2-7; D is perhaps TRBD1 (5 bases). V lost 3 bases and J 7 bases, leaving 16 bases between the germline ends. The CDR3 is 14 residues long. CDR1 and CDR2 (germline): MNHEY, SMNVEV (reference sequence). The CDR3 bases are TGTGCCAGCAGTTTGGCGCAGGGCTTAGGGGAGCAGTACTTC. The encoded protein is CASSLAQGLGEQYF.

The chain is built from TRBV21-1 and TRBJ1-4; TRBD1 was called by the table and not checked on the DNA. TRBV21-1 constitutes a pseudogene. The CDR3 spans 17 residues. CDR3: CASSKDGSTGMNEKLFF. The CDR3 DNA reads TGTGCCAGCAGCAAAGATGGGTCGACAGGGATGAATGAAAAACTGTTTTTT.